This is a list of T cell receptor beta chains from one sample in a study of response to subunit inactivated influenza vaccine. MiXCR, applied by TCRdb to the RT-PCR reads, yields one record per CDR3 protein. This sample carries 550,000 to 600,000 distinct CDR3 sequences, approximately 12% of them seen once, and the ten largest clones take about a tenth. The source was PBMCs from blood, collected on the day of vaccination. The receptor source for this set is a man aged 50-59 years who received an inactivated influenza vaccine. The CDR3 runs from the conserved cysteine through the conserved F or W.

V	J	CDR3
TRBV11-2	TRBJ2-2	CASSLIGARAGELFF
TRBV12-3/TRBV12-4	TRBJ1-5	CASSLKGRGQPQHF
TRBV7-3	TRBJ2-1	CASSLKGPRAYLYHNEQFF
TRBV7-7	TRBJ2-1	CASSTTVYNEQFF
TRBV6-2/TRBV6-3	TRBJ2-7	CASRDPGQNYEQYF
TRBV29-1	TRBJ2-7	CSVEGTRPYEQYF
TRBV21-1	TRBJ2-2	CASQDQKASCNTGELFF
TRBV28	TRBJ2-1	CASSHGLGFGVVEQFF
TRBV5-1	TRBJ2-7	CHRIFRIYYEQYF
TRBV5-1	TRBJ1-2	CASSFGWDTLAYGYTF
TRBV7-9	TRBJ2-6	CASKSSGANVLTF